This is a list of T cell receptor beta chains from one sample in a study of spatial heterogeneity in lung cancer. In TCRdb, the 5' RACE reads were re-called with MiXCR into one record per CDR3 protein. The sample yields about 100,000 distinct CDR3 sequences, about 4.4% seen once. The specimen was lung tumor tissue, collected at surgery. The receptors derive from a male donor with early-stage non-small cell lung cancer. The CDR3 runs from the conserved cysteine through the conserved F or W. The order of the fields is J gene, clone size, D gene, V gene, CDR3 protein, CDR3 DNA. The D gene is left open where the match is weak. The size field is filled for only some rows; it gives once, few, many or a size class.

J: TRBJ1-2
size: many
D: -
V: TRBV3-1
CDR3: CASSQGRGYGYTF
DNA: TGTGCCAGCAGCCAAGGTCGAGGCTATGGCTACACCTTC

J: TRBJ2-7
size: many
D: TRBD2
V: TRBV5-1
CDR3: CASSLAVAGESAWPYEQYF
DNA: TGCGCCAGCAGCTTGGCCGTAGCGGGAGAATCGGCCTGGCCCTACGAGCAGTACTTC

J: TRBJ1-2
size: -
D: TRBD1
V: TRBV7-9
CDR3: CASSSGTGGPYGYTF
DNA: TGTGCCAGCAGCTCCGGGACAGGGGGGCCCTATGGCTACACCTTC

J: TRBJ2-2
size: few
D: TRBD1
V: TRBV4-2
CDR3: CASSQGDRSLGELFF
DNA: TGTGCCAGCAGCCAGGGGGACAGAAGTTTGGGGGAGCTGTTTTTT

J: TRBJ2-1
size: many
D: -
V: TRBV24-1
CDR3: CATGSSRWGDEQFF
DNA: TGTGCCACCGGGAGTAGCCGGTGGGGGGATGAGCAGTTCTTC

J: TRBJ2-1
size: few
D: -
V: TRBV7-9
CDR3: CASSERQALYNEQFF
DNA: TGTGCCAGCAGCGAACGACAGGCTCTGTACAATGAGCAGTTCTTC

J: TRBJ2-3
size: -
D: TRBD2
V: TRBV6-1
CDR3: CASSRTSGRGTNTQYF
DNA: TGTGCCAGCAGCCGCACTAGCGGGAGGGGCACGAATACGCAGTATTTT

J: TRBJ1-4
size: many
D: -
V: TRBV6-5
CDR3: CASSYSPASGRDEKLFF
DNA: TGTGCCAGCAGTTACTCCCCAGCTTCGGGGCGTGATGAAAAACTGTTTTTT

J: TRBJ1-5
size: many
D: -
V: TRBV20-1
CDR3: CSARGSQGPFQPQHF
DNA: TGCAGTGCCAGAGGATCCCAGGGACCCTTTCAGCCCCAGCATTTT

J: TRBJ2-7
size: many
D: -
V: TRBV20-1
CDR3: CSARDPTGASEQYF
DNA: TGCAGTGCTAGAGACCCAACGGGAGCCAGCGAGCAGTACTTC

J: TRBJ2-1
size: few
D: -
V: TRBV18
CDR3: CASSSTGSAEQFF
DNA: TGTGCCAGCTCATCTACAGGGTCCGCTGAGCAGTTCTTC

J: TRBJ2-3
size: many
D: TRBD1
V: TRBV29-1
CDR3: CSFCQRTGGIDTQYF
DNA: TGCAGCTTCTGTCAAAGGACAGGGGGGATAGATACGCAGTATTTT

J: TRBJ2-2
size: many
D: -
V: TRBV29-1
CDR3: CSALTGTGELFF
DNA: TGCAGCGCGTTAACAGGCACCGGGGAGCTGTTTTTT

J: TRBJ2-3
size: -
D: TRBD2
V: TRBV13
CDR3: CASSLRSSGIGADTQYF
DNA: TGTGCCAGCAGCTTGAGGTCTAGCGGGATCGGCGCAGATACGCAGTATTTT

J: TRBJ2-7
size: -
D: -
V: TRBV6-5
CDR3: CASSLGLLYEQYF
DNA: TGTGCCAGCAGTTTGGGACTTCTCTACGAGCAGTACTTC

J: TRBJ2-3
size: many
D: TRBD1
V: TRBV28
CDR3: CASSPTWDRSLDTQYF
DNA: TGTGCCAGCAGCCCTACTTGGGACAGGTCGCTGGATACGCAGTATTTT

J: TRBJ1-5
size: many
D: -
V: TRBV2
CDR3: CATRGIMGSNQPQHF
DNA: TGTGCCACGAGGGGAATTATGGGCAGCAATCAGCCCCAGCATTTT

J: TRBJ2-7
size: many
D: -
V: TRBV10-3
CDR3: CAISESGGGDDEQYF
DNA: TGTGCCATCAGTGAGTCTGGAGGGGGGGATGACGAGCAGTACTTC

J: TRBJ2-7
size: few
D: -
V: TRBV2
CDR3: CASSEVYEQYF
DNA: TGTGCCAGCAGTGAAGTCTACGAGCAGTACTTC

J: TRBJ1-1
size: many
D: -
V: TRBV14
CDR3: CASSLRTGQAFF
DNA: TGTGCCAGCAGCCTTAGGACGGGGCAAGCTTTCTTT